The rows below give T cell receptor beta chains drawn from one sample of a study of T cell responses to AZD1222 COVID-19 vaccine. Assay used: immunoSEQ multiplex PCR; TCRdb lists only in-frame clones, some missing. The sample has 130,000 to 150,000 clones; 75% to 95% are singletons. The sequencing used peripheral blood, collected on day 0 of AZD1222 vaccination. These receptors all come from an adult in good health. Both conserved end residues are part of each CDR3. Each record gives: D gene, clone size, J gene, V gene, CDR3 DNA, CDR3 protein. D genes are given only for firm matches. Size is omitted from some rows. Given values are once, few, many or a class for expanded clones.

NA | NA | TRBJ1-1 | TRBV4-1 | TGCGCCAGCAGCCTGTATTCGACAGGAAACACTGAAGCTTTCTTT | CASSLYSTGNTEAFF
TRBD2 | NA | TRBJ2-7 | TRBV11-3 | TGTGCCAGCAGCCAAGAAGCGGGAGAGGACGAGCAGTACTTC | CASSQEAGEDEQYF
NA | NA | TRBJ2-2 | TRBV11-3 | TGTGCCAGCGGAGAGATGGACTGGAACACCGGGGAGCTGTTTTTT | CASGEMDWNTGELFF
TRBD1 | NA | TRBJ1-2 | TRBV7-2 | TGTGCCAGCAGCCGGAGGGCCGGGACAGGGTCTAACTATGGCTACACCTTC | CASSRRAGTGSNYGYTF
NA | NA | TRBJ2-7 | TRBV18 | TGTGCCAGCTCACCATCCACAGGGTTGAACGAGCAGTACTTC | CASSPSTGLNEQYF
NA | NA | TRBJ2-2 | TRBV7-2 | TGTGCCAGCAGCCCCGCCGGCGGCCAGGGCGGGGAGCTGTTTTTT | CASSPAGGQGGELFF
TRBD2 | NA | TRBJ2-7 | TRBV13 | TGTGCCAGCAGCCCAGGGACTAGCTACGAGCAGTACTTC | CASSPGTSYEQYF
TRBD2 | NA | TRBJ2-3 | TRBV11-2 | TGTGCCAGCAGCTCCCACCTCGGGGGGGCAACAGATACGCAGTATTTT | CASSSHLGGATDTQYF
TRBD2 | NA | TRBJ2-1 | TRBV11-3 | TGTGCCAGCAGCCAGACTAGCGGGAGGGGTCGTTATGAGCAGTTCTTC | CASSQTSGRGRYEQFF
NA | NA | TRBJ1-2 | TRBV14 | TGTGCCAGCAGCCAAGTAGGGACCGGCTATGGCTACACCTTC | CASSQVGTGYGYTF
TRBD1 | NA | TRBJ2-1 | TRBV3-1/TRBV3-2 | TGTGCCAGCAGCCGTAGGTCCGGGACAGACAATGAGCAGTTCTTC | CASSRRSGTDNEQFF
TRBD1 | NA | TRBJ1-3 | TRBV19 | TGTGCCAGTAGTACGGACAGGGCAGTGGGAAACACCATATATTTT | CASSTDRAVGNTIYF
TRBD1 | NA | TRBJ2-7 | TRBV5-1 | TGCGCCAGCAGCCTAGGGACAGGGTCAGCCTACGAGCAGTACTTC | CASSLGTGSAYEQYF
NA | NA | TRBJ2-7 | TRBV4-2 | TGTGCCAGCAGCCAAAGCACGGACGGGTCCTACGAGCAGTACTTC | CASSQSTDGSYEQYF
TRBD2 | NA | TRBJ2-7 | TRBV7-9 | TGTGCCAGCAGCCCCGAGACTAGCAGGGCCTACGAGCAGTACTTC | CASSPETSRAYEQYF
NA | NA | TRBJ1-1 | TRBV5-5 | TGTGCCAGCAGCTTGGACAGGGTAGATGGCGTGAACACTGAAGCTTTCTTT | CASSLDRVDGVNTEAFF
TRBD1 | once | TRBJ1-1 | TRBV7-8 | TGTGCCAGCAGCCCCCTACAGGGGACTGAAGCTTTCTTT | CASSPLQGTEAFF
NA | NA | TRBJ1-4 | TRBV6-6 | TGTGCCAGCAGTTATTCGAAGAATGAAAAACTGTTTTTT | CASSYSKNEKLFF
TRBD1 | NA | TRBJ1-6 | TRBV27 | TGTGCCAGCAGTTCCGGACAGGGAAAATATAATTCACCCCTCCACTTT | CASSSGQGKYNSPLHF
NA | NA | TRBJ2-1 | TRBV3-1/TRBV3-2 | TGTGCCAGCAGCCTTCTATACAATGAGCAGTTCTTC | CASSLLYNEQFF
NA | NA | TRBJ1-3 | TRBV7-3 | TGTGCCAGCAGCTTAGGGTTCTCTGGAAACACCATATATTTT | CASSLGFSGNTIYF
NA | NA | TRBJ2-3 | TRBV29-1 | TGCAGCGTTGTTGTAAGCACAGATACGCAGTATTTT | CSVVVSTDTQYF
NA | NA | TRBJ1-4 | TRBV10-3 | TGTGCCATCAAGGACGGTGCAACTAATGAAAAACTGTTTTTT | CAIKDGATNEKLFF
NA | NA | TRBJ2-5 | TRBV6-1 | TGTGCCAGCAGTGAAGCGGCCGCGTACCAAGAGACCCAGTACTTC | CASSEAAAYQETQYF
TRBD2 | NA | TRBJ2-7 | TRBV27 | TGTGCCAGCAGTTTATCCTGGGGGGGAATCGAGCAGTACTTC | CASSLSWGGIEQYF